The 2 T cell receptor beta chains given below trace back to one sample, sequenced in a study of cytomegalovirus exposure and HLA in healthy donors. PCR used 60 Vbeta primers and 13 Jbeta primers. Assay used: immunoSEQ multiplex PCR; TCRdb lists only in-frame clones, some missing. The top ten clones hold 4.3% of a sample with some 170,000 clones, around 85% of them seen once. Input material: PBMCs. The origin of the receptors is a middle-aged man in good health and CMV-seronegative.

This rearrangement joins TRBV6-1 to TRBJ1-2; 8 nucleotides line up with TRBD1. CDR1 MNHNS and CDR2 SASEGT come from the germline V gene. The CDR3 has 14 amino acids. The V segment lost 6 bases and the J segment 7 bases; nucleotides outside the gene matches: 10. The CDR3 is CASRPDRGFGGYTF. The CDR3 coding sequence is TGTGCCAGCAGGCCCGACAGGGGATTTGGTGGCTACACCTTC.

The V call is TRBV2, the J call TRBJ1-5, with D unclear. This CDR3 spans 11 amino acids. Germline CDR1 is SNHLY and CDR2 is FYNNEI. The V end was cut by 5 bases, the J end by 4 bases, with 3 bases between. The DNA of the CDR3 is TGTGCCAGCAGTCTTAATCAGCCCCAGCATTTT. It translates to CASSLNQPQHF. Filled out from reference TRBV2 and TRBJ1-5, the complete variable domain reads EPEVTQTPSHQVTQMGQEVILRCVPISNHLYFYWYRQILGQKVEFLVSFYNNEISEKSEIFDDQFSVERPDGSNFTLKIRSTKLEDSAMYFCASSLNQPQHFGDGTRLSIL.